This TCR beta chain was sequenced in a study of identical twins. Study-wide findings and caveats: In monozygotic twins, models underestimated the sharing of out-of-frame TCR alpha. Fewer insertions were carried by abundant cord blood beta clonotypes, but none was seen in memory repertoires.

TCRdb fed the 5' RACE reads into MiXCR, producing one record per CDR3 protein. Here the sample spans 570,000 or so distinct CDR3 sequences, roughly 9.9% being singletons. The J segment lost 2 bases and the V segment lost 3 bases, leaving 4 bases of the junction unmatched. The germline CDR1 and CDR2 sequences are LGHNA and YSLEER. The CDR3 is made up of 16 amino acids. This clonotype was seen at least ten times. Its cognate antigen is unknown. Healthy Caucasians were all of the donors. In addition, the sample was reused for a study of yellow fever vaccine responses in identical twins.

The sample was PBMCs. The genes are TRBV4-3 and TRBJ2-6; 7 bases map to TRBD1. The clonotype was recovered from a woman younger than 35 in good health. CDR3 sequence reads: CASSQHRGTGANVLTF. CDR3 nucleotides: TGCGCCAGCAGCCAGCACAGGGGTACTGGGGCCAACGTCCTGACTTTC.